This TCR beta chain derives from a study of CD8 T cells in Susac syndrome. It was with random hexamers that roughly 0.45 to 1 ug RNA was reverse transcribed. TCR beta CDR3 was amplified by immunoSEQ covering 54 Vbeta and 13 Jbeta. TCRdb processed the immunoSEQ multiplex PCR reads anew with MiXCR; each CDR3 protein has one entry. Counted here are around 280,000 distinct CDR3 sequences, around 90% occurring once; the ten biggest clones make up approximately 0.065%. Sequencing of TCR beta, carried out with a high-throughput approach, was applied to CD8+ and CD4+ T cells from the blood. The multiple sclerosis control group was made up of treatment-naive patients with stable or active relapsing-remitting disease. It was negative isolation that provided the CD8+ and CD4+ T cells, whereas TEMRA cells were enriched by FACS. With V trimmed by 0 bases and J by 6 bases, 3 bases remained unmatched. The CDR3 is made up of 15 amino acids. CDR1 is SGHRS, CDR2 YFSETQ, per germline.

This chain links TRBV5-1 with TRBJ1-6; 7 nucleotides agree with TRBD1. The sample comprised CD4+ T cells from PBMCs. This clonotype was sampled from a human donor with multiple sclerosis. CDR3: CASSLGQGSNSPLHF. CDR3 nucleotide sequence: TGCGCCAGCAGCTTGGGACAGGGATCTAATTCACCCCTCCACTTT.